This TCR beta chain was documented in a study of blood T cell repertoires in COVID-19. Under the authors' procedure: Amplified reference gene primers provided the basis for estimating nucleated cell counts. Assay: immunoSEQ multiplex PCR; the TCRdb copy retains only in-frame clones and omits some. Clone size and V and J calls were adopted from that table, with D and trimming inferred from the DNA. This sample has around 300,000 clones, with around 87% found just once. Allocation to cohorts depended on clinical history reported by the participants. Germline values: CDR1 LNHDA, CDR2 SQIVND (reference sequence). The CDR3 has 13 amino acids. The V end lost 8 bases, the J end lost 2 bases, and 12 bases lay between the germline ends.

This clonotype originated in a woman in her twenties or thirties who had recovered from COVID-19. This chain uses TRBV19 with TRBJ1-2; TRBD1 might be the D (6 bases). Sequencing was carried out using PBMCs or T cells enriched from blood (not recorded which). As DNA, the CDR3 is TGTGCCAGTCACAACAGGGCAAACTATGGCTACACCTTC. Its translation is CASHNRANYGYTF.